These 23 T cell receptor beta chains were all obtained from the same sample, sequenced in a study of blood T cell repertoires in COVID-19. Profiling relied on immunoSEQ multiplex PCR, and the TCRdb table lists in-frame clones only, not all of them. Of under 300,000 clones listed, roughly 89% are singletons. The specimen was PBMCs or T cells enriched from blood (not recorded which). These receptor sequences come from a man aged 35-49 years who had recovered from COVID-19.

A remark on this clone: The sample contains more than one DNA sequence encoding this CDR3. The rearrangement joins TRBV18 to TRBJ1-4; no definite D call. Trimming took 3 bases from V and 0 from J, leaving 5 bases between them. Germline assignment: CDR1 KGHSH and CDR2 LQKENI. The CDR3 loop spans 14 amino acids. The DNA of the CDR3 is TGTGCCAGCTCACCCTCAGCAACTAATGAAAAACTGTTTTTT. Translated: CASSPSATNEKLFF.

This chain links TRBV9 with TRBJ2-7, with 7 positions matching TRBD1. Per the germline V gene, CDR1 is SGDLS and CDR2 is YYNGEE. The CDR3 extends over 14 amino acids. With 4 bases clipped from V and 3 bases from J, the junction kept 7 bases outside the gene matches. The CDR3 DNA reads TGTGCCAGCAGCTCACCGGGACAGAACTACGAGCAGTACTTC. As protein: CASSSPGQNYEQYF.

The chain employs TRBV6-5 and TRBJ1-1, with 9 bases matching TRBD1. CDR1 is MNHEY, CDR2 SVGAGI, per germline. Trimming cost V 7 bases and J 4 bases; bases outside gene matches: 7. This CDR3 is built from 14 residues. The CDR3 bases are TGTGCCAGCATGATACAGGGGGCGCCCACTGAAGCTTTCTTT. Encoded protein: CASMIQGAPTEAFF.

The count of this clone is one. The chain links TRBV28 to TRBJ1-1; possible D gene TRBD1, 5 bases. V lost 1 base and J lost 0, with 15 bases in between. Germline V gene lookup returns CDR1 MDHEN and CDR2 SYDVKM. This CDR3 contains 17 residues. For the CDR3, the DNA is TGTGCCAGCAGTTTATTTCTCGGGGGTAGGTTGAACACTGAAGCTTTCTTT. Translated: CASSLFLGGRLNTEAFF. Full variable domain (remainder filled in from reference TRBV28 and TRBJ1-1): DVKVTQSSRYLVKRTGEKVFLECVQDMDHENMFWYRQDPGLGLRLIYFSYDVKMKEKGDIPEGYSVSREKKERFSLILESASTNQTSMYLCASSLFLGGRLNTEAFFGQGTRLTVV.

The chain carries TRBV7-9 and TRBJ2-7; TRBD1 matches at 8 bases. Trimming cost V 3 bases and J 2 bases; bases outside gene matches: 18. Germline V gives CDR1 SEHNR, CDR2 FQNEAQ (reference sequence). The CDR3 consists of 19 residues. The CDR3 protein is CASSFRSTTTGETPYEQYF. For the CDR3, the DNA is TGTGCCAGCAGCTTTAGGTCCACTACGACAGGGGAAACCCCCTACGAGCAGTACTTC.

This clone appeared a single time. This chain links TRBV19 with TRBJ2-1; 14 bases agree with TRBD2. The CDR3 totals 16 residues. V lost 5 bases, J lost 5 bases, and 5 bases stayed unmatched. Germline V gives CDR1 LNHDA, CDR2 SQIVND (reference sequence). CDR3 sequence: CASSSGLAGAHNEQFF. The CDR3 region has the DNA TGTGCCAGTAGTTCGGGACTAGCGGGGGCTCACAATGAGCAGTTCTTC.

The rearrangement links TRBV30 to TRBJ2-7; 8 positions match TRBD2. The CDR3 consists of 16 residues. Germline CDR1 GTSNPN, CDR2 SVGIG (reference sequence). J was trimmed by 0 bases and V by 0 bases; bases with no gene match: 7. CDR3 in DNA: TGTGCCTGGAGTGTGGTAAGCGGGAGCAGCTCCTACGAGCAGTACTTC. As protein: CAWSVVSGSSSYEQYF.

The chain uses TRBV3-1 (or the pseudogene TRBV3-2) and TRBJ1-2; 10 bases match TRBD1. Germline CDR1 is LGHDT and CDR2 is YNNKEL (reference sequence). The J segment lost 13 bases and the V segment lost 0 bases, leaving 8 bases of the junction unmatched. This CDR3 comprises 14 residues. The CDR3 nucleotides read TGTGCCAGCAGCCAAGAAATCGGGACAGGGGATTTCACCTTC. It translates to CASSQEIGTGDFTF.

J is TRBJ1-2 and V is TRBV19; 8 bases match TRBD1. CDR1 and CDR2 (germline): LNHDA, SQIVND (reference sequence). Unmatched junction bases numbered 18, after V lost 8 bases and J lost 7 bases. The CDR3 totals 16 residues. The CDR3 spells CASWWTGLNGRGGYTF. The CDR3, as DNA: TGTGCCAGTTGGTGGACAGGGCTCAATGGACGGGGTGGCTACACCTTC.

CDR3: CASSPDRGRFDEQYF. CDR3 nucleotides: TGCGCCAGCAGCCCGGACAGGGGTCGATTTGACGAGCAGTACTTC. The chain employs TRBV4-3 and TRBJ2-7, with 9 bases identical to TRBD1. The germline V gene encodes CDR1 LGHNA and CDR2 YSLEER. This CDR3 contains 15 residues. Trimming removed 4 bases from V and 5 bases from J; junction bases left unmatched: 9.

The rearrangement joins TRBV19 to TRBJ1-2, with 7 bases identical to TRBD1. CDR1 and CDR2 from the germline V gene are LNHDA and SQIVND (reference sequence). This CDR3 is 15 amino acids long. V trimming: 2 bases; J trimming: 3 bases; junction bases outside the gene matches: 6. DNA of the CDR3: TGTGCCAGTAGTATAACAGGGGATCCGTACTATGGCTACACCTTC. Protein sequence: CASSITGDPYYGYTF.

This clone appeared once. The chain is built from TRBV3-1 (or the pseudogene TRBV3-2) and TRBJ2-1; 13 bases agree with TRBD2. The CDR3 spans 20 residues. Germline lookup yields CDR1 LGHDT and CDR2 YNNKEL (reference sequence). The trim removed 4 bases at V and 1 base at J, leaving 13 bases unmatched. The CDR3 sequence: CASSPSWGLAGTGSYNEQFF. The CDR3 bases are TGTGCCAGCAGCCCCAGTTGGGGACTAGCGGGAACTGGGTCCTACAATGAGCAGTTCTTC.

The J gene is TRBJ2-7, the V gene TRBV28; TRBD1 might be the D (7 bases). CDR1 is MDHEN and CDR2 is SYDVKM in the germline V gene. The CDR3 consists of 15 residues. Trimming took 7 bases from V and 6 from J, leaving 22 bases between them. Here the CDR3 DNA reads TGTGCCAGCACCATAACCCTAAACAGGGGAGGCGAGCAGTACTTC. It yields the protein CASTITLNRGGEQYF.

The chain recombines TRBV5-8 with TRBJ1-6, with D possibly TRBD1 on 5 matching bases. This CDR3 is 15 amino acids long. Deletions cut 4 bases from V and 9 bases from J, with 17 bases between. The germline V gene encodes CDR1 SGHTS and CDR2 YDEGEE. Here the CDR3 DNA reads TGTGCCAGCAGCCTTGGGCGGGGCGCGGGTTCACCCCTCCACTTT. Protein product: CASSLGRGAGSPLHF.

This chain uses TRBV6-5 with TRBJ1-2; a weak D match, TRBD1 (6 bases). V dropped 6 bases and J dropped 8 bases, with 13 bases sitting between them. Germline CDR1 reads MNHEY; CDR2 reads SVGAGI. This CDR3 spans 12 amino acids. In DNA form, the CDR3 reads TGTGCCAGCAGCCAGGACAGACAGGGCTACACCTTC. Protein: CASSQDRQGYTF.

V is TRBV6-2 or TRBV6-3 and J is TRBJ1-5; D is undetermined. The CDR3 extends over 15 amino acids. The germline CDR1 and CDR2 sequences are MNHEY and SVGEGT. Trimming took 6 bases from V and 2 from J, leaving 14 bases between them. This chain's CDR3 is CASSQSMGGNQPQHF. CDR3 DNA sequence: TGTGCCAGCAGCCAATCCATGGGAGGCAATCAGCCCCAGCATTTT.

The V and J genes are TRBV5-6 and TRBJ2-5; 7 bases are a match to TRBD1. In germline, CDR1 is SGHDT, CDR2 YYEEEE. V was clipped by 4 bases and J by 5 bases; unmatched bases: 11. The CDR3 runs to 15 residues. CDR3 nucleotides: TGTGCCAGCAGCCGACACAGGGGAGCTGAGGAGACCCAGTACTTC. The encoded protein is CASSRHRGAEETQYF.

The V gene is TRBV15, the J gene TRBJ2-2; D gene ambiguous. Germline CDR1 and CDR2: LNHNV and YYDKDF (reference sequence). The CDR3 extends over 17 amino acids. The germline V and J ends were trimmed by 0 bases and 0 bases, with 11 bases remaining between them. CDR3 in amino acids: CATSREIVATNTGELFF. The CDR3 DNA is TGTGCCACCAGCAGAGAGATTGTGGCAACGAACACCGGGGAGCTGTTTTTT.

The V gene is TRBV7-3, the J gene TRBJ1-1; D remains unclear. The length of the CDR3 is 14 residues. The V and J ends lost 2 bases and 4 bases respectively, with 11 bases between them. Germline V gives CDR1 SGHTA, CDR2 FQGTGA. As DNA, the CDR3 is TGTGCCAGCAGCTTACAGGCTCGGGGCACTGAAGCTTTCTTT. Translated, it gives CASSLQARGTEAFF.

This chain links TRBV5-1 with TRBJ1-2, with 7 bases lining up with TRBD1. Looked up from germline, CDR1 is SGHRS and CDR2 is YFSETQ. V trimming: 3 bases; J trimming: 2 bases; junction bases outside the gene matches: 7. The CDR3 totals 15 residues. CDR3 loop: CASSSQTGMNYGYTF. The CDR3 DNA follows: TGCGCCAGCAGCTCACAGACAGGGATGAACTATGGCTACACCTTC.

The chain employs TRBV7-2 and TRBJ1-4; 9 bases line up with TRBD1. Unmatched junction bases numbered 8, after V lost 5 bases and J lost 7 bases. The CDR3 runs 15 residues. Per the germline V gene, CDR1 is SGHTA and CDR2 is FQGNSA. The chain's CDR3 is CASSHRGRLGEKLFF. In DNA, the CDR3 is TGTGCCAGCAGCCACAGGGGGCGGCTTGGTGAAAAACTGTTTTTT.

This chain uses TRBV5-1 with TRBJ2-5; 10 positions agree with TRBD2. CDR1 and CDR2 from the germline V gene are SGHRS and YFSETQ. The length of the CDR3 is 14 residues. The CDR3 DNA is TGCGATGGAAGGTATAGCGGGGGGCATTGGACCCAGTACTTC. It yields the protein CDGRYSGGHWTQYF.

The chain combines TRBV14 with TRBJ2-1, with 8 bases matching TRBD2. CDR3 length equals 20 residues. From germline, CDR1 is SGHDN and CDR2 FVKESK. Unmatched junction bases numbered 19, after V lost 4 bases and J lost 2 bases. CDR3 in DNA: TGTGCCAGCAGCCCCAACCAACTAGCGGACTGGCGACGTCCCTACAATGAGCAGTTCTTC. Its translation: CASSPNQLADWRRPYNEQFF. The entire variable domain, with the rest obtained from reference TRBV14 and TRBJ2-1, is as follows: EAGVTQFPSHSVIEKGQTVTLRCDPISGHDNLYWYRRVMGKEIKFLLHFVKESKQDESGMPNNRFLAERTGGTYSTLKVQPAELEDSGVYFCASSPNQLADWRRPYNEQFFGPGTRLTVL.